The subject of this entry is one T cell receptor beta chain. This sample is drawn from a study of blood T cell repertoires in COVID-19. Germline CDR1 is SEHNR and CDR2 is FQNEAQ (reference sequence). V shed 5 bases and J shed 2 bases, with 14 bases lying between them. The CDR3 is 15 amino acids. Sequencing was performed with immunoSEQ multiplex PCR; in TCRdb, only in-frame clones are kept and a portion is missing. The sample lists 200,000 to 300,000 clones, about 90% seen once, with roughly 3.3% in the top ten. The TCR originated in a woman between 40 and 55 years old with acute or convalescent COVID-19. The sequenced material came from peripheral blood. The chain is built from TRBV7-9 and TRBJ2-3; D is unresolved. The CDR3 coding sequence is TGTGCCAGCAGCCCCGAGAGCCTAATCACAGATACGCAGTATTTT. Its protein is CASSPESLITDTQYF.